The T cell receptor (beta chain) described here comes from a study of blood T cell repertoires in COVID-19. Produced via immunoSEQ multiplex PCR; TCRdb's table is partial and in-frame only. This sample yields 120,000 to 150,000 clones, of which about 80% are seen a single time; more than 3% belongs to the top ten. This clone came up once. V gave up 6 bases and J gave up 3 bases; unmatched junction bases: 7. The CDR3 contains 15 residues. The germline CDR1 and CDR2 sequences are MNHEY and SVGEGT. The chain uses TRBV6-2 or TRBV6-3 and TRBJ2-4; 8 nucleotides agree with TRBD1. This TCR derives from a man aged 45-65 years in a cohort exposed to, infected with or recovered from COVID-19 (not recorded which). The sample comprised PBMCs or T cells enriched from blood (not recorded which). CDR3 bases: TGTGCCAGCAGCCCACCTGGGACAGGCAAAAACATTCAGTACTTC. Translation gives CASSPPGTGKNIQYF.